This TCR beta chain was obtained from a study of regulatory T cells in long-lasting Graves disease. For the study at large: Over 5 years on antithyroid drugs plus positive TSH receptor antibodies marked Graves' disease as persistent. Notes on the study in general: There were preferences for TRBV28, TRBJ1-2 and TRBJ2-5 in persistent disease.

The ends lost 6 bases at V and 13 bases at J; junction bases unmatched: 3. CDR3 length: 12 residues. Germline lookup yields CDR1 SNHLY and CDR2 FYNNEI. Construction of TCR beta libraries relied on iRepertoire HTBI primers and on Arm-PCR targeting CDR3 regions. In the authors' methods: From all samples, identification returned 14 TRBJ and under 75 TRBV segments. A single record per CDR3 protein comes from TCRdb applying MiXCR to the multiplex PCR reads. These V and J calls rely on TCRdb rather than the paper's analysis. The table includes more than 650,000 distinct CDR3 sequences, about 30% detected once. The time point was: persistent/refractory GD, antithyroid drugs over 5 years with positive TRAb. The TCR library was made from RNA that had been extracted from PBMCs in TRIzol. As to this clonotype: The target antigen is unknown.

Specimen: peripheral blood mononuclear cells (PBMCs), collected when the disease was refractory, from a patient treated with antithyroid drugs. This clonotype originated in a female donor with Graves disease. The J gene is TRBJ2-7, the V gene TRBV2; 16 bases are shared with TRBD2. Here the CDR3 DNA reads TGTGCCAGCAGGGGGACTAGCGGGAGGGTATACTTC. This codes for CASRGTSGRVYF.